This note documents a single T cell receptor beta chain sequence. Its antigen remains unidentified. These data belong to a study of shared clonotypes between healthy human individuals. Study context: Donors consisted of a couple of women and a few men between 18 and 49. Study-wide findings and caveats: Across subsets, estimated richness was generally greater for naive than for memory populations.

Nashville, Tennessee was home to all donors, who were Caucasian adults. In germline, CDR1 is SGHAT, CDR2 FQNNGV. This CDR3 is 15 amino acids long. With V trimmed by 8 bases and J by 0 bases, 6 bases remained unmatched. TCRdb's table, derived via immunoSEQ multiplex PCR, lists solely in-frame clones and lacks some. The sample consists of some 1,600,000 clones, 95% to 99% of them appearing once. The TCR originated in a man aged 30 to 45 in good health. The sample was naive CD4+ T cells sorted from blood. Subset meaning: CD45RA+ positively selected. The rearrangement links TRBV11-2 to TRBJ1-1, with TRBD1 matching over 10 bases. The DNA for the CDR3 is TGTGCCAGCGGGGACAGGGGACGGATGAACACTGAAGCTTTCTTT. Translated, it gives CASGDRGRMNTEAFF.